A selection of T cell receptor beta chains follows, all from one sample in a study of shared clonotypes between healthy human individuals. TCRdb's copy holds only in-frame clones and misses some; the assay was immunoSEQ multiplex PCR. The sample has about 530,000 clones, about three quarters seen once. Material: PBMCs. Receptors were obtained from a woman between 40 and 50 years old in good health. Some clones in this sample may be carry-over from other donors' samples. The CDR3 runs from the conserved cysteine through the conserved F or W. D genes are given only for firm matches. Where a row states a size, it is once, few, many or the class of an expanded clone; other rows omit it.

clone size: many; D gene: .; J gene: TRBJ2-1; V gene: TRBV7-3; CDR3 DNA: TGTGCCAGCAGCCGGACCAGCTCCCTTTACGATGAGCAGTTCTTC; CDR3 protein: CASSRTSSLYDEQFF
clone size: .; D gene: .; J gene: TRBJ1-2; V gene: TRBV29-1; CDR3 DNA: TGCAGCGTTAGGCAGGGGTTGAACTATGGCTACACCTTC; CDR3 protein: CSVRQGLNYGYTF
clone size: .; D gene: .; J gene: TRBJ2-2; V gene: TRBV7-9; CDR3 DNA: TGTGCCATAAGAACCGGGGAGCTGTTTTTT; CDR3 protein: CAIRTGELFF
clone size: .; D gene: TRBD1; J gene: TRBJ1-1; V gene: TRBV10-3; CDR3 DNA: TGTGCCATCAGTGAAGGACAGGGCACTGAAGCTTTCTTT; CDR3 protein: CAISEGQGTEAFF
clone size: .; D gene: TRBD2; J gene: TRBJ2-1; V gene: TRBV7-7; CDR3 DNA: TGTGCTAGCAGCACGGGACTAGCGGGAGTAGGTGAGCAGTTCTTC; CDR3 protein: CASSTGLAGVGEQFF
clone size: .; D gene: TRBD1; J gene: TRBJ2-3; V gene: TRBV25-1; CDR3 DNA: TGTGCCAGCACCGACAGGGGCACAGATACGCAGTATTTT; CDR3 protein: CASTDRGTDTQYF
clone size: .; D gene: .; J gene: TRBJ2-7; V gene: TRBV7-2; CDR3 DNA: TGTGCCAGCAGCTTAGAGGCGGGGACCTACGAGCAGTACTTC; CDR3 protein: CASSLEAGTYEQYF
clone size: once; D gene: .; J gene: TRBJ2-7; V gene: TRBV18; CDR3 DNA: TGTGCCAGCTCACCACCGAATTTAGCCACCCAGTACTTC; CDR3 protein: CASSPPNLATQYF
clone size: .; D gene: .; J gene: TRBJ1-1; V gene: TRBV5-1; CDR3 DNA: TGCGCCAGTCGAGAGGGAGGGATGACGAACACTGAAGCTTTCTTT; CDR3 protein: CASREGGMTNTEAFF
clone size: .; D gene: .; J gene: TRBJ2-7; V gene: TRBV27; CDR3 DNA: TGTGCCAGCACCGGTCTAGGGAACTACGAGCAGTACTTC; CDR3 protein: CASTGLGNYEQYF
clone size: .; D gene: .; J gene: TRBJ2-1; V gene: TRBV11-2; CDR3 DNA: TGTGCCAGCAGCTCCACCCGCTCCGGGGAGCAGTTCTTC; CDR3 protein: CASSSTRSGEQFF
clone size: .; D gene: TRBD2; J gene: TRBJ2-7; V gene: TRBV2; CDR3 DNA: TGTGCCAGCAGTGCGTACCGACTAGCGATCAGCGAGCAGTACTTC; CDR3 protein: CASSAYRLAISEQYF
clone size: .; D gene: TRBD2; J gene: TRBJ2-7; V gene: TRBV7-2; CDR3 DNA: TGTGCCAGCAGCCCCCCGAGGTTAGCGGGAGGTGGGTACGAGCAGTACTTC; CDR3 protein: CASSPPRLAGGGYEQYF
clone size: .; D gene: .; J gene: TRBJ2-7; V gene: TRBV29-1; CDR3 DNA: TGCAGCGTTGTGGGGGCCTCCTACGAGCAGTACTTC; CDR3 protein: CSVVGASYEQYF
clone size: .; D gene: .; J gene: TRBJ1-5; V gene: TRBV29-1; CDR3 DNA: TGCAGCGTTGGATGGGGGTCCCGCAATCAGCCCCAGCATTTT; CDR3 protein: CSVGWGSRNQPQHF
clone size: few; D gene: .; J gene: TRBJ2-1; V gene: TRBV28; CDR3 DNA: TGTGCCAGCAGTTTAGGATTCAATGAGCAGTTCTTC; CDR3 protein: CASSLGFNEQFF
clone size: .; D gene: .; J gene: TRBJ2-1; V gene: TRBV11-2; CDR3 DNA: TGTGCCAGCAGCTTAACCTTTTACAATGAGCAGTTCTTC; CDR3 protein: CASSLTFYNEQFF
clone size: .; D gene: .; J gene: TRBJ2-5; V gene: TRBV27; CDR3 DNA: TGTGCCAGCAGTTTCAGTGGTCAAGAGACCCAGTACTTC; CDR3 protein: CASSFSGQETQYF
clone size: .; D gene: .; J gene: TRBJ2-7; V gene: TRBV29-1; CDR3 DNA: TGCAGCGGTTCACCGGGACGGATACCTCTAAGCTCCTACGAGCAGTACTTC; CDR3 protein: CSGSPGRIPLSSYEQYF
clone size: .; D gene: TRBD2; J gene: TRBJ2-5; V gene: TRBV5-1; CDR3 DNA: TGCGCCAGCAGCTTGGTTGCGGGAGTGGAGACCCAGTACTTC; CDR3 protein: CASSLVAGVETQYF
clone size: .; D gene: .; J gene: TRBJ2-3; V gene: TRBV28; CDR3 DNA: TGTGCCAGCAGTTTTCGGGGGGCCATAAGCACAGATACGCAGTATTTT; CDR3 protein: CASSFRGAISTDTQYF
clone size: .; D gene: .; J gene: TRBJ1-5; V gene: TRBV28; CDR3 DNA: TGTGCCAGCAGCCGGGCCGCGCGGGGCAATCAGCCCCAGCATTTT; CDR3 protein: CASSRAARGNQPQHF
clone size: .; D gene: TRBD2; J gene: TRBJ2-3; V gene: TRBV7-2; CDR3 DNA: TGTGCCAGCAGCTCGACTAGCGTGGTACACACAGATACGCAGTATTTT; CDR3 protein: CASSSTSVVHTDTQYF
clone size: .; D gene: TRBD2; J gene: TRBJ2-7; V gene: TRBV11-2; CDR3 DNA: TGTGCCAGCAGCTCGTTAGCGGGAACCTCTACGAAGCAGTACTTC; CDR3 protein: CASSSLAGTSTKQYF
clone size: .; D gene: TRBD1; J gene: TRBJ2-1; V gene: TRBV5-4; CDR3 DNA: TGTGCCAGCAGCCCCGGGACAGGGGGGAACAATGAGCAGTTCTTC; CDR3 protein: CASSPGTGGNNEQFF
clone size: .; D gene: .; J gene: TRBJ1-5; V gene: TRBV9; CDR3 DNA: TGTGCCAGCAGCGTAGGTGACAGGAGTAATCAGCCCCAGCATTTT; CDR3 protein: CASSVGDRSNQPQHF
clone size: .; D gene: .; J gene: TRBJ1-1; V gene: TRBV29-1; CDR3 DNA: TGCAGCGTTGTTGGGCAGCCTAACACTGAAGCTTTCTTT; CDR3 protein: CSVVGQPNTEAFF
clone size: .; D gene: .; J gene: TRBJ2-2; V gene: TRBV7-9; CDR3 DNA: TGTGCCAGCAGGCCGGAAGGGAACATAGCCGGGGAGCTGTTTTTT; CDR3 protein: CASRPEGNIAGELFF
clone size: .; D gene: .; J gene: TRBJ1-5; V gene: TRBV18; CDR3 DNA: TGTGCCAGCTCACCAACAGGGCAGGGCAATCAGCCCCAGCATTTT; CDR3 protein: CASSPTGQGNQPQHF
clone size: .; D gene: .; J gene: TRBJ1-3; V gene: TRBV19; CDR3 DNA: TGTGCCAGTAACCCCCTGGCAGCCGACTCTGGAAACACCATATATTTT; CDR3 protein: CASNPLAADSGNTIYF
clone size: .; D gene: .; J gene: TRBJ2-1; V gene: TRBV19; CDR3 DNA: TGTGCCAGTAGTATAGCGGGAGATTCCTACAATGAGCAGTTCTTC; CDR3 protein: CASSIAGDSYNEQFF
clone size: .; D gene: TRBD1; J gene: TRBJ2-7; V gene: TRBV7-8; CDR3 DNA: TGTGCCAGCAGTCCGACAGGGAAGACCTACGAGCAGTACTTC; CDR3 protein: CASSPTGKTYEQYF
clone size: .; D gene: .; J gene: TRBJ2-7; V gene: TRBV20-1; CDR3 DNA: TGCAGTGCACTTGATTTACCAGAGCAGTACTTC; CDR3 protein: CSALDLPEQYF
clone size: .; D gene: TRBD2; J gene: TRBJ2-1; V gene: TRBV5-6; CDR3 DNA: TGTGCCAGCAGCCGTGGACTAGCGGGATGGGATGAGCAGTTCTTC; CDR3 protein: CASSRGLAGWDEQFF
clone size: .; D gene: TRBD1; J gene: TRBJ1-2; V gene: TRBV18; CDR3 DNA: TGTGCCAGCTCACCTGGGACAGGGGATAACTATGGCTACACCTTC; CDR3 protein: CASSPGTGDNYGYTF
clone size: .; D gene: .; J gene: TRBJ2-7; V gene: TRBV7-9; CDR3 DNA: TGTGCCAGCAGCCCAGGGCGGGTCTCCTACGAGCAGTACTTC; CDR3 protein: CASSPGRVSYEQYF
clone size: .; D gene: TRBD1; J gene: TRBJ2-5; V gene: TRBV11-1; CDR3 DNA: TGTGCCAGCAGCTCTTGGTCGGGACAGAGTGGAGAGACCCAGTACTTC; CDR3 protein: CASSSWSGQSGETQYF
clone size: .; D gene: TRBD1; J gene: TRBJ1-2; V gene: TRBV7-2; CDR3 DNA: TGTGCCAGCAGCTACCTCCGGGACAGGGAGCCAAACTATGGCTACACCTTC; CDR3 protein: CASSYLRDREPNYGYTF
clone size: .; D gene: TRBD1; J gene: TRBJ2-5; V gene: TRBV28; CDR3 DNA: TGTGCCAGCAGTTCCCCTGGGACAGCCAAAGAGACCCAGTACTTC; CDR3 protein: CASSSPGTAKETQYF
clone size: few; D gene: .; J gene: TRBJ1-4; V gene: TRBV19; CDR3 DNA: TGTGCCAGTAGTATAGGGGGCGCCGATGAAAAACTGTTTTTT; CDR3 protein: CASSIGGADEKLFF
clone size: .; D gene: .; J gene: TRBJ1-3; V gene: TRBV10-3; CDR3 DNA: TGTGCCATCAGGGACAGTAACGATTTTGGAAACACCATATATTTT; CDR3 protein: CAIRDSNDFGNTIYF
clone size: .; D gene: TRBD2; J gene: TRBJ2-3; V gene: TRBV25-1; CDR3 DNA: TGTGCCAGCAGCCCAGGCGGGGGTACAGATACGCAGTATTTT; CDR3 protein: CASSPGGGTDTQYF
clone size: .; D gene: .; J gene: TRBJ2-5; V gene: TRBV7-7; CDR3 DNA: TGTGCTAGCAGCTCAGCGGTGAACCACCAAGAGACCCAGTACTTC; CDR3 protein: CASSSAVNHQETQYF
clone size: few; D gene: .; J gene: TRBJ1-4; V gene: TRBV14; CDR3 DNA: TGTGCCAGCAGCCAAGAGTGGACAGATGAAAAACTGTTTTTT; CDR3 protein: CASSQEWTDEKLFF
clone size: .; D gene: .; J gene: TRBJ1-4; V gene: TRBV6-5; CDR3 DNA: TGTGCCAGCAGCTTAACAGACACTGAAAAACTGTTTTTT; CDR3 protein: CASSLTDTEKLFF
clone size: .; D gene: .; J gene: TRBJ2-1; V gene: TRBV5-6; CDR3 DNA: TGTGCCAGTTCCGGACAGGAGGGGGTGGGTGAGCAGTTCTTC; CDR3 protein: CASSGQEGVGEQFF
clone size: .; D gene: TRBD1; J gene: TRBJ1-5; V gene: TRBV7-8; CDR3 DNA: TGTGCCAGCAGCCGACAAACCACAGGGGGTCCACTACGCAATCAGCCCCAGCATTTT; CDR3 protein: CASSRQTTGGPLRNQPQHF
clone size: .; D gene: TRBD2; J gene: TRBJ2-5; V gene: TRBV5-6; CDR3 DNA: TGTGCCAGCAGCTTGGGACTAGCGGGGTACCAAGAGACCCAGTACTTC; CDR3 protein: CASSLGLAGYQETQYF
clone size: .; D gene: TRBD2; J gene: TRBJ2-2; V gene: TRBV2; CDR3 DNA: TGTGCCAGCAGTCTAGCGGGGAACACCGGGGAGCTGTTTTTT; CDR3 protein: CASSLAGNTGELFF
clone size: .; D gene: .; J gene: TRBJ1-6; V gene: TRBV7-9; CDR3 DNA: TGTGCCAGCAGCTTAGCAGGGGGACCCCTCCACTTT; CDR3 protein: CASSLAGGPLHF
clone size: .; D gene: TRBD2; J gene: TRBJ2-1; V gene: TRBV9; CDR3 DNA: TGTGCCAGCAGCGTCCCCCTAGCGGGAGTGGATGAGCAGTTCTTC; CDR3 protein: CASSVPLAGVDEQFF
clone size: .; D gene: TRBD1; J gene: TRBJ1-1; V gene: TRBV5-1; CDR3 DNA: TGCGCCAGCAGCTGGACAGGGGCAGGGGGCGGAGGGACTGAAGCTTTCTTT; CDR3 protein: CASSWTGAGGGGTEAFF
clone size: .; D gene: .; J gene: TRBJ1-1; V gene: TRBV20-1; CDR3 DNA: TGCAGTGCTAGGGAGGACACTGAAGCTTTCTTT; CDR3 protein: CSAREDTEAFF
clone size: once; D gene: TRBD1; J gene: TRBJ2-3; V gene: TRBV28; CDR3 DNA: TGTGCCAGCATTGAGATGACAGGGGCAACAGATACGCAGTATTTT; CDR3 protein: CASIEMTGATDTQYF